This T cell receptor (beta chain) was observed in a study of early T cells in non-severe SARS-CoV-2 infection. Background on the study: Sequencing was performed on bulk RNA from unsorted whole blood, leaving chains unpaired.

Individual cDNA molecules received unique molecular identifiers. One entry per CDR3 protein results from TCRdb running MiXCR on the 5' RACE reads. The sample shows 20,000 to 25,000 distinct CDR3 sequences, approximately 5% of them seen only once. This clonotype was counted only a few times. The CDR3 runs to 11 residues. The V end was cut by 5 bases, the J end by 6 bases, with 5 bases between. Material for sequencing was whole blood. This clonotype was obtained from an adult who was a healthcare worker with PCR-confirmed SARS-CoV-2 infection or an uninfected control (not recorded which). The rearrangement uses TRBV12-3 or TRBV12-4 and TRBJ2-1; D unresolved. The CDR3 bases are TGTGCCAGCAGTCTCCTCAATGAGCAGTTCTTC. This codes for CASSLLNEQFF.